Shown below are 23 T cell receptor beta chains from a single sample sequenced in a study of cytomegalovirus exposure and HLA in healthy donors. Measured with immunoSEQ multiplex PCR; TCRdb has only the in-frame clones, and not every one. The sample has some 75,000 clones; around 96% are singletons. Material for sequencing was PBMCs. These receptors originate from a young woman in good health and CMV-seronegative.

V is TRBV27 and J is TRBJ2-7; 8 nucleotides match TRBD2. Unmatched junction bases numbered 12, after V lost 6 bases and J lost 5 bases. The CDR3 consists of 15 residues. Germline V gene data show CDR1 as MNHEY and CDR2 as SMNVEV (reference sequence). The CDR3 DNA reads as TGTGCCAGCAGGGGTGAGTTCGGGACTAGAAACGAGCAGTACTTC. Residues: CASRGEFGTRNEQYF.

The chain joins TRBV5-8 to TRBJ2-7; a weak D match, TRBD2 (7 bases). The CDR3 has 14 residues. Germline assignment: CDR1 SGHTS and CDR2 YDEGEE. Trimming took 0 bases from V and 7 from J, leaving 14 bases between them. CDR3 sequence reads: CASSLGPGEGEQYF. DNA for the CDR3: TGTGCCAGCAGCTTGGGGCCAGGGGAGGGTGAGCAGTACTTC. Full variable domain (missing parts from reference TRBV5-8 and TRBJ2-7): EAGVTQSPTHLIKTRGQQATLRCSPISGHTSVYWYQQALGLGLQFLLWYDEGEERNRGNFPPRFSGRQFPNYSSELNVNALELEDSALYLCASSLGPGEGEQYFGPGTRLTVT.

The J gene is TRBJ2-7, the V gene TRBV18; the D gene is possibly TRBD2 (6 bases). V was pared by 3 bases and J by 6 bases, with 15 bases between. Per germline, CDR1 KGHSH and CDR2 LQKENI. The CDR3 extends over 14 amino acids. The CDR3, as DNA: TGTGCCAGCTCACCCGGGAGACAACGGTCCGAGCAGTACTTC. Translation: CASSPGRQRSEQYF.

The V call is TRBV27, the J call TRBJ2-1; unclear D gene. Per germline, CDR1 MNHEY and CDR2 SMNVEV (reference sequence). V was cut by 0 bases and J by 0 bases, with 6 bases left in between. The CDR3 is 15 residues long. This chain's CDR3 is CASSLSPSSYNEQFF. The DNA of the CDR3 is TGTGCCAGCAGTTTATCACCTAGCTCCTACAATGAGCAGTTCTTC.

This sequence joins TRBV28 and TRBJ2-7, with D possibly TRBD1 on 6 matching bases. CDR1 and CDR2 (germline): MDHEN, SYDVKM. V was cut by 6 bases and J by 0 bases, with 9 bases left in between. CDR3 length: 13 residues. As DNA, the CDR3 is TGTGCCAGCAGAACAGGGAGCTCCTACGAGCAGTACTTC. It translates to CASRTGSSYEQYF.

The chain joins TRBV4-1 to TRBJ2-4; 8 bases agree with TRBD2. The germline V gene has CDR1 MGHRA and CDR2 YSYEKL. J lost 6 bases, V lost 1 base, and 8 bases had no gene match. The CDR3 is 16 residues long. The CDR3 nucleotides are TGCGCCAGCAGCCAAGTCTACGGGCTAGCGGGAAACATTCAGTACTTC. Amino acids: CASSQVYGLAGNIQYF.

The genes are TRBV4-1 and TRBJ2-7, with 7 bases lining up with TRBD2. The CDR3 runs to 16 residues. V dropped 3 bases and J dropped 0; count of bases not matched to a gene: 8. CDR1 and CDR2 from the germline V gene are MGHRA and YSYEKL. The CDR3 DNA is TGCGCCAGCAGCCATGCTAGCGGATGGAGCTCCTACGAGCAGTACTTC. It encodes CASSHASGWSSYEQYF.

The chain links TRBV7-6 to TRBJ2-2; tentatively, D is TRBD1 (5 bases). The CDR3 is 15 residues long. Germline V CDR1 and CDR2: SGHVS, FNYEAQ. The V and J ends lost 2 bases and 6 bases respectively, with 13 bases between them. The CDR3 is CASSLRWQGPGELFF. The CDR3 DNA sequence: TGTGCCAGCAGCTTACGGTGGCAGGGTCCCGGGGAGCTGTTTTTT. The full variable domain, its missing parts supplied by reference TRBV7-6 and TRBJ2-2, is GAGVSQSPRYKVTKRGQDVALRCDPISGHVSLYWYRQALGQGPEFLTYFNYEAQQDKSGLPNDRFSAERPEGSISTLTIQRTEQRDSAMYRCASSLRWQGPGELFFGEGSRLTVL.

The chain carries TRBV14 and TRBJ1-1; TRBD1 might be the D (6 bases). From germline, CDR1 is SGHDN and CDR2 FVKESK. Trimming shortened V by 3 bases and J by 5 bases, and 16 bases separated the two germline ends. This CDR3 comprises 15 residues. The CDR3 DNA follows: TGTGCCAGCAGCCACCCCACAGGGAGCGAGACTGAAGCTTTCTTT. This translates into CASSHPTGSETEAFF.

The chain uses TRBV6-1 and TRBJ1-2; unclear D gene. Germline V gene data show CDR1 as MNHNS and CDR2 as SASEGT. Between the trimmed V and J ends, which lost 0 bases and 9 bases, there was a span of 8 bases. The CDR3 extends over 12 amino acids. CDR3 in amino acids: CASSEASWRYTF. The CDR3 DNA reads TGTGCCAGCAGTGAAGCTTCCTGGCGCTACACCTTC.

This sequence joins TRBV7-2 and TRBJ2-7, with 7 bases identical to TRBD1. The CDR3 has 15 amino acids. The germline V gene encodes CDR1 SGHTA and CDR2 FQGNSA. The junction had 3 bases not matched to a gene; V was cut back by 1 base and J by 0 bases. The CDR3 is CASSLVPGGSYEQYF. Written as DNA, the CDR3 is TGTGCCAGCAGCTTAGTCCCAGGGGGCTCCTACGAGCAGTACTTC.

The chain combines TRBV6-5 with TRBJ2-7, with TRBD1 identical over 7 bases. This CDR3 is built from 15 residues. J lost 4 bases, V lost 5 bases, and 11 bases had no gene match. Germline V gene sequence: CDR1 MNHEY, CDR2 SVGAGI. CDR3 sequence: CASSNHRGWVYEQYF. The CDR3 coding sequence is TGTGCCAGCAGTAACCACAGGGGTTGGGTTTACGAGCAGTACTTC.

CDR3 bases: TGTGCCAGTAGTACCATGACTAGCGCTACCCCAGAGCAGTACTTC. As protein: CASSTMTSATPEQYF. The V and J genes are TRBV19 and TRBJ2-7, with 8 bases lining up with TRBD2. V shed 4 bases and J 7 bases; nucleotides not matched to a gene: 12. This CDR3 comprises 15 residues. Germline V lookup: CDR1 LNHDA, CDR2 SQIVND (reference sequence). Drawing the rest from reference TRBV19 and TRBJ2-7, the complete variable domain is DGGITQSPKYLFRKEGQNVTLSCEQNLNHDAMYWYRQDPGQGLRLIYYSQIVNDFQKGDIAEGYSVSREKKESFPLTVTSAQKNPTAFYLCASSTMTSATPEQYFGPGTRLTVT.

This chain joins TRBV29-1 and TRBJ1-1; no reliable D call. Germline V gene data show CDR1 as SQVTM and CDR2 as ANQGSEA. Trimming took 7 bases from V and 6 from J, leaving 21 bases between them. The CDR3 has 14 residues. Written as DNA, the CDR3 is TGCAGCGCAAATGGAGGGTCCGCTTCCTCTGAAGCTTTCTTT. Translating gives CSANGGSASSEAFF.

This clone was recorded once. This rearrangement joins TRBV10-2 to TRBJ2-7, with 9 positions matching TRBD1. Germline V gene data show CDR1 as WSHSY and CDR2 as SAAADI. Trimming took 0 bases from V and 6 from J; bases not matched to a gene: 0. This CDR3 comprises 13 residues. CDR3 in amino acids: CASSESDRGEQYF. The DNA of the CDR3 is TGCGCCAGCAGTGAGTCGGACAGGGGCGAGCAGTACTTC.

This clone was detected only once. The V and J genes are TRBV7-9 and TRBJ2-1, with D maybe TRBD2 (5 bases). Trimming took 5 bases from V and 0 from J, leaving 11 bases between them. Germline V gives CDR1 SEHNR, CDR2 FQNEAQ (reference sequence). The CDR3 has 15 residues. DNA for the CDR3: TGTGCCAGCAGCCCCCGAGGGAGCTCCTACAATGAGCAGTTCTTC. Translating gives CASSPRGSSYNEQFF.

This chain uses TRBV28 with TRBJ1-2, with D unresolved. Trimming cost V 3 bases and J 7 bases, with 9 bases left between them. The germline gives CDR1 MDHEN, CDR2 SYDVKM. The CDR3 extends over 12 amino acids. DNA of the CDR3: TGTGCCAGCAGTTTCCCGGGTGGTGGCTACACCTTC. Translated: CASSFPGGGYTF.

This chain joins TRBV5-1 and TRBJ2-7; D might be TRBD1 (7 bases). The length of the CDR3 is 14 residues. Trimming removed 3 bases from V and 6 bases from J, with 16 bases in between. From germline, CDR1 is SGHRS and CDR2 YFSETQ. This CDR3 is CASSSAGGPREQYF. CDR3 nucleotide sequence: TGCGCCAGCAGCTCAGCAGGGGGGCCTCGCGAGCAGTACTTC.

This clone was seen a single time. The chain uses TRBV6-5 and TRBJ2-7; TRBD2 might be the D (6 bases). V was trimmed by 2 bases and J by 4 bases, leaving 15 bases between them. This CDR3 comprises 15 residues. CDR1 and CDR2 (germline): MNHEY, SVGAGI. In nucleotides, the CDR3 is TGTGCCAGCAGTTACAAACTCGGGGGACCTTACGAGCAGTACTTC. This encodes CASSYKLGGPYEQYF.

This clone was seen just once. The chain links TRBV10-3 to TRBJ2-1, with 7 bases that match TRBD1. The CDR3 has 14 amino acids. V lost 7 bases to trimming and J lost 5 bases; unmatched junction nucleotides: 8. From germline, CDR1 is ENHRY and CDR2 SYGVKD. The chain's CDR3 is CAINTGTVDNEQFF. CDR3 in DNA: TGTGCCATCAATACCGGGACAGTCGACAATGAGCAGTTCTTC.

The genes are TRBV30 and TRBJ2-5; maybe TRBD1 (6 bases). Germline V lookup: CDR1 GTSNPN, CDR2 SVGIG (reference sequence). The CDR3 runs to 15 residues. Trimming took 0 bases from V and 5 from J, leaving 16 bases between them. The CDR3 DNA is TGTGCCTGGAGTGTACAGGGACCTTTGGAGGAGACCCAGTACTTC. Translation gives CAWSVQGPLEETQYF.

This chain joins TRBV18 and TRBJ2-5, with 8 bases lining up with TRBD2. Germline CDR1 KGHSH, CDR2 LQKENI. With 3 bases clipped from V and 2 bases from J, the junction kept 11 bases outside the gene matches. The CDR3 runs to 17 residues. This CDR3 reads CASSPTGGVAGQETQYF. The CDR3 coding sequence is TGTGCCAGCTCACCCACCGGAGGGGTAGCGGGGCAAGAGACCCAGTACTTC.

This clone was detected only once. The chain uses TRBV13 and TRBJ1-4; no clear D. Germline-derived CDR1 and CDR2 are PRHDT and FYEKMQ (reference sequence). This CDR3 has 14 residues. Trimming cost V 2 bases and J 7 bases, with 11 bases left between them. This CDR3 reads CASSLSDSGEKLFF. CDR3 DNA: TGTGCCAGCAGCTTATCCGACTCGGGTGAAAAACTGTTTTTT.